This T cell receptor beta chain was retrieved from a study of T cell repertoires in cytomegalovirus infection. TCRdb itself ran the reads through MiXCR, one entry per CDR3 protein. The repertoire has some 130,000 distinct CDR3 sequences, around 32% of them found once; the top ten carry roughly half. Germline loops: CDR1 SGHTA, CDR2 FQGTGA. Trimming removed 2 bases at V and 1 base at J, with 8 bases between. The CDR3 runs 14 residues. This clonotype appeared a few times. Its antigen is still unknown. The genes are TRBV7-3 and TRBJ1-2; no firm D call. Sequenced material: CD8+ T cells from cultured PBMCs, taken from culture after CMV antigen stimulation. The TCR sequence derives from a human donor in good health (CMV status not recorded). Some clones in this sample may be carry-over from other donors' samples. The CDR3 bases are TGTGCCAGCAGCTTAGAAACGCGTAACTATGGCTACACCTTC. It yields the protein CASSLETRNYGYTF.